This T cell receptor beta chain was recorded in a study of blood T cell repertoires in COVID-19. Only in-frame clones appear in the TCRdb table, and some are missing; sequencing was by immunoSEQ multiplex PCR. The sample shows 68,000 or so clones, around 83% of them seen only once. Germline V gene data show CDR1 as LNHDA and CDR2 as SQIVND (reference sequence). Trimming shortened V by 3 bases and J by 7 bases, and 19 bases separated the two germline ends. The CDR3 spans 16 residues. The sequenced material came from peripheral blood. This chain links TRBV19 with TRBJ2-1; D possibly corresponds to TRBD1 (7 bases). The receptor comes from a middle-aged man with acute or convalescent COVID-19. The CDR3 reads CASSIRGQGGRNEQFF. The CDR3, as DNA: TGTGCCAGTAGTATTCGGGGTCAGGGGGGTCGGAATGAGCAGTTCTTC.